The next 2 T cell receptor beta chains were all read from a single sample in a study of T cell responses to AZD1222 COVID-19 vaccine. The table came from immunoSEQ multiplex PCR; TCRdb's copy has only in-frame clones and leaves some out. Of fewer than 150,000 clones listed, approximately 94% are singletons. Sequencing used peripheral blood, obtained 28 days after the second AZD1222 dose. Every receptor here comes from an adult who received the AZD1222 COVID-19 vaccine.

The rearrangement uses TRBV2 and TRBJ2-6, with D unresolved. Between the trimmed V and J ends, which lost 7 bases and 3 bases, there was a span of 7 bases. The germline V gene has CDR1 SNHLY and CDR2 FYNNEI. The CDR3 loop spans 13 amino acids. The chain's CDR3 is CASKVGGANVLTF. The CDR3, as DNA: TGTGCCAGCAAGGTGGGTGGGGCCAACGTCCTGACTTTC.

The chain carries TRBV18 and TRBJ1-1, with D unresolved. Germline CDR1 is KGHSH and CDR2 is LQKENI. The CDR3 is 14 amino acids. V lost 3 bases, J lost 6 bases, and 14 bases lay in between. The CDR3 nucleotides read TGTGCCAGCTCACCTAGACAAAGCCGATCTGAAGCTTTCTTT. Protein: CASSPRQSRSEAFF. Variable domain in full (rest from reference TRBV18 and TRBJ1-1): NAGVMQNPRHLVRRRGQEARLRCSPMKGHSHVYWYRQLPEEGLKFMVYLQKENIIDESGMPKERFSAEFPKEGPSILRIQQVVRGDSAAYFCASSPRQSRSEAFFGQGTRLTVV.